This T cell receptor beta chain was sequenced during a study of cytomegalovirus exposure and HLA in healthy donors. The sample holds a few counts of this clone. Its antigen is unidentified. The CDR3 is 15 residues long. The germline CDR1 and CDR2 sequences are LNHDA and SQIVND (reference sequence). With V trimmed by 6 bases and J by 6 bases, 10 bases remained unmatched. Study-level points and caveats: Most CMV-associated TCR beta chains appeared HLA-restricted in a later analysis.

Researchers ran the PCR with 60 Vbeta and 13 Jbeta primers. Sequenced by immunoSEQ multiplex PCR; TCRdb stores in-frame clones only, minus some. The data hold 120,000 or so clones, with around 70% observed a single time. Nominally healthy donors were sampled, though unrecorded immune exposures were likely. The V gene is TRBV19, the J gene TRBJ2-7; 11 nucleotides line up with TRBD2. The sequence was collected from a man aged 30 to 45 in good health and CMV-seropositive. Sequenced input: PBMCs. The CDR3 DNA follows: TGTGCCAGTAGCCCAGGCTCTAGCGGGAGGAGCGAGCAGTACTTC. It translates to CASSPGSSGRSEQYF. Combining the CDR3 with reference TRBV19 and TRBJ2-7 gives the whole variable domain DGGITQSPKYLFRKEGQNVTLSCEQNLNHDAMYWYRQDPGQGLRLIYYSQIVNDFQKGDIAEGYSVSREKKESFPLTVTSAQKNPTAFYLCASSPGSSGRSEQYFGPGTRLTVT.